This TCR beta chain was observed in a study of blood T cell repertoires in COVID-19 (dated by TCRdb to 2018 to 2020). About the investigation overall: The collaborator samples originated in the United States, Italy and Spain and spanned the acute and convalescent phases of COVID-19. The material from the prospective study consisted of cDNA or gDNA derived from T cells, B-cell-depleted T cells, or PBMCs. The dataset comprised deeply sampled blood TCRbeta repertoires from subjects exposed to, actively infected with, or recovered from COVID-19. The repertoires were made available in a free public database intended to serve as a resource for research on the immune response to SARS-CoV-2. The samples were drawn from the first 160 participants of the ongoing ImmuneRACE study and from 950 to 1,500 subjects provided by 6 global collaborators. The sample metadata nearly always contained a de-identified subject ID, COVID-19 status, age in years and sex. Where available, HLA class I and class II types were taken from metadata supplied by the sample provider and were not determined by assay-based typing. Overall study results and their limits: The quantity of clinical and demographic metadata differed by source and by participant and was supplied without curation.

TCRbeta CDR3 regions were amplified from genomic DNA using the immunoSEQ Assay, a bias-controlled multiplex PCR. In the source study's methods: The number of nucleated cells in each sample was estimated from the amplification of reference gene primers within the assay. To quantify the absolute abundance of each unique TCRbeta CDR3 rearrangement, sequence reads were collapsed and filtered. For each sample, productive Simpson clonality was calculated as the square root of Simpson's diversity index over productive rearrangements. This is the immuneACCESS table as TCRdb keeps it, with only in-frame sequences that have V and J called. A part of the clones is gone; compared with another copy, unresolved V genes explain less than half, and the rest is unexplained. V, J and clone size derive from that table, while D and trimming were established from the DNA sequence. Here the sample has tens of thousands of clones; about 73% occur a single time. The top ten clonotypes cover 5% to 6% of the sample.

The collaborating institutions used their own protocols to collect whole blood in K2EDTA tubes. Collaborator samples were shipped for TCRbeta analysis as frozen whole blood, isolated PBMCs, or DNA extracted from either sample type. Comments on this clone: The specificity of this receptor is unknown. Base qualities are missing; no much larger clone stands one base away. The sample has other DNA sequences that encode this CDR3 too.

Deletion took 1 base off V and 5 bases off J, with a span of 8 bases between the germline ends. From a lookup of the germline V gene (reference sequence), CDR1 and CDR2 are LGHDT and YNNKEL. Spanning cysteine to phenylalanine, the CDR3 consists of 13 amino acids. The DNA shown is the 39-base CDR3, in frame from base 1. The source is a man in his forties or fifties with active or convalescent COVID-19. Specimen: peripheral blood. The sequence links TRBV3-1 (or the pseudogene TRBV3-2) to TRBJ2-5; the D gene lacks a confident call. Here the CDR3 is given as CASSQASRETQYF. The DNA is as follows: TGTGCCAGCAGCCAAGCTTCCCGGGAGACCCAGTACTTC.